This T cell receptor (beta chain) stems from a study of shared clonotypes between healthy human individuals (dated by TCRdb to 2020 to 2022). Background for the entire study: The cohort comprised a couple of women and a few men aged 18 to 49 years. To increase sequencing depth and limit assay-specific biases, different laboratories used diverse techniques to prepare libraries and sequence TCR repertoires. Per donor, leukapheresis produced somewhere between about 0.94 and 8.9 billion PBMCs. For each donor, CD4 naive and CD4 memory were each given three plates, CD8 naive was given two plates, and CD8 memory was given one plate. To estimate repertoire size and how much clonotype sharing occurs between individuals, the study deeply sequenced the blood TCR repertoires of five healthy adults.

This clone was detected only once. There is no known antigen for this receptor. The record has no base qualities; no much larger clone is one base away. At the junction V is shortened by 6 bases and J by 2 bases, with 14 bases in between. There are 14 amino acids in the CDR3, from cysteine to phenylalanine inclusive. Just the 42-base CDR3 DNA is kept, in frame starting at base 1. The germline V gene encodes CDR1 MGHDK and CDR2 SYGVNS. Paper-wide results and their limitations: Even with the large sequencing depth, rarefaction of the sorted-subset datasets indicated that sequencing was incomplete. Larger estimated clonotype richness was generally found for naive subsets than for memory subsets. Based on pairwise subsampling, the degree of clonotype sharing among donors was expected to be affected by sequencing depth. Across four donors, roughly 5.4% of naive CD4, around 3.5% of naive CD8, about 2.3% of memory CD4, and under 0.45% of memory CD8 clonotypes were shared. Compared with non-shared clonotypes, the clonotypes found in all four sorted-subset donors had higher generation probabilities. Sampling was restricted to blood, and TCR repertoires in tissue are likely to differ from TCR repertoires in blood. Because the study included a small number of donors, the genetic and exposure-history diversity represented was limited.

Donors were healthy HIV-negative adults with no recently reported acute infections or vaccinations. All donors were Caucasian adults living in Nashville, Tennessee, USA. Magnetic negative selection was used to enrich CD4+ T cells, after which naive cells were positively selected on CD45RA and the negative fraction became the memory subset. After blood collection by leukapheresis, PBMCs were isolated using Ficoll-Histopaque density gradient centrifugation and then cryopreserved in the vapor phase of liquid nitrogen. Analytical flow cytometry was used to check the purity and quantity of each magnetically sorted T cell population. Genomic DNA was isolated from every sorted fraction and measured by UV absorbance on a Nanodrop 2000c. Using the deep immunoSEQ assay, TCR CDR3 regions were amplified from genomic DNA by multiplex PCR. For each cell subset, the extracted genomic DNA was distributed evenly across all wells of several immunoSEQ 96-well plates, and each plate served as one replicate. For sorted subsets, roughly 190 ng of genomic DNA, equivalent to 25,000 to 30,000 T cell genomes, went into each replicate PCR. Purified libraries were measured with a Qubit 3.0 fluorometer, size-checked on a Bioanalyzer 2100, and measured again with the KAPA Library Quantification kit. Every immunoSEQ 96-well plate was sequenced on a separate single-read 150-cycle Illumina NextSeq 550 flow cell. On the authors' methods: The immunoSEQ output contained only junctional sequences without quality scores, so filtering could not match that applied to full-length reads. Sequences were annotated with PyIR, a Python wrapper for IgBLAST v1.9, using IMGT germline references to assign V/J genes and CDR3. Reads were filtered out if the reads had weak V/J assignments (E-value above 1e-6), no CDR3, stop codons, out-of-frame junctions, or ambiguous translated residues. V3J clonotypes were defined as sequences sharing the same inferred V gene, J gene, and CDR3 amino acid sequence. Percentage overlap between repertoires was computed as shared unique clonotypes divided by the size of the smaller repertoire. Repertoire richness was assessed with RTK rarefaction, the Chao1 estimator, and Recon v2.1 estimates of unobserved clonotypes. Generation probabilities were computed with OLGA for all TCRbeta clonotypes obtained by the gDNA method from a handful of donors. TCRdb took over this immuneACCESS table, retaining in-frame rearrangements with V and J assigned. Such tables are incomplete; in checked studies, under half of the missing clones stem from an unresolved V gene, and the remainder is unexplained. That table gives V, J and clone size, and the DNA gave D and trimming. For this sample there are over a million clones; roughly 96% appear just once. The ten most abundant clones make up 1.2% of the sample.

Sequencing input: naive CD4+ T cells sorted from blood. The cell subset or site label of this sample denotes: CD45RA+ positively selected. This clonotype originated in a man between 25 and 39 years old in good health. Recombination joined TRBV25-1 with TRBJ2-7; TRBD1 is a weak D gene call, 5 bases matching. At the DNA level, the sequence is TGTGCCAGCAGCATGACAGTTCCCCCCTACGAGCAGTACTTC. It translates to CASSMTVPPYEQYF.